This TCR beta chain is from a study of T cells in localized non-small cell lung cancer. This CDR3 comprises 13 residues. The germline V gene has CDR1 LGHNT and CDR2 FRNRAP. Trimming took 10 bases from V and 2 from J, leaving 15 bases between them. Study-level points and caveats: As only one tumor region underwent sequencing, heterogeneity remains possible. Of the top 100 tumor clones, median around 60 were in adjacent lung, some 29 among its top 100. Tumor showed lower T cell clonality than uninvolved adjacent lung, where it was highest. Increased T cell density in blood showed an association with longer overall survival.

Here immunoSEQ multiplex PCR was the method, and the copy in TCRdb shows in-frame clones only, minus some. Found here are about 2,000 clones, just over 35% of them singletons; the top ten hold around 10%. With regard to this clone: What it binds is not known.

V is TRBV12-5 and J is TRBJ2-7, with TRBD1 as a possible D gene (5 bases). The TCR originated in a male donor older than 55 with stage II lung adenocarcinoma. The sample in question was lung tumor tissue, obtained before any cancer treatment. The CDR3 spells CAIVGAVPYEQYF. Written as DNA, the CDR3 is TGTGCTATAGTAGGGGCCGTCCCCTACGAGCAGTACTTC.